This TCR beta chain was retrieved from a study of T-cell reconstitution after alpha-beta-depleted transplantation in children. This clonotype was recorded many times. J gave up 2 bases and V 0 bases, and 8 bases lay outside the gene matches. This CDR3 comprises 18 residues. CDR1 SGHDN and CDR2 FVKESK come from the germline V gene. Preparation of the TCRbeta library used unique molecular identifiers. TCRdb fed the PCR reads into MiXCR, producing one record per CDR3 protein. The sample has 240,000 or so distinct CDR3 sequences, around 11% seen once. V usage is TRBV14 and J usage is TRBJ2-1, with 9 bases fitting TRBD2. The sample consisted of PBMCs from the stem cell graft donor, taken from the stem cell graft. The sequence was obtained from a human donor who donated a stem cell graft to a child with acute lymphoblastic leukemia. CDR3 amino acids: CASSQDQGGLAAYNEQFF. In DNA form, the CDR3 reads TGTGCCAGCAGCCAAGATCAAGGGGGACTAGCAGCCTACAATGAGCAGTTCTTC.